One T cell receptor (beta chain) is described in this entry. V dropped 2 bases and J dropped 11 bases, with 19 bases sitting between them. Germline V gives CDR1 MNHEY, CDR2 SVGEGT. CDR3 length: 15 residues. Everyone who took part was roughly 18 to 90 years old, and they came from some 23 US areas. The data originate from a study of blood T cell repertoires in COVID-19. For the study at large: Resolution of symptoms, clearance, or two negative PCRs was present in recovered Cohort 3 donors. COVID-19 samples from acute and convalescent phases originated in the United States, Italy and Spain.

Per the study methods: Scientists estimated how many nucleated cells there were by amplifying reference gene primers. Produced via immunoSEQ multiplex PCR; TCRdb's table is partial and in-frame only. For V, J and clone size, that table is used; D and trimming come from the DNA. This repertoire shows a few hundred thousand clones, about 89% found once; its top ten account for roughly 2%. The source of this sequence is a man aged 40-55 years in a cohort exposed to, infected with or recovered from COVID-19 (not recorded which). The sequencing input was PBMCs or T cells enriched from blood (not recorded which). V and J are TRBV6-2 or TRBV6-3 and TRBJ1-5, with D unresolved. The CDR3 DNA reads TGTGCCAGCAGTTACGCCGGGAGGTCGGGTGGGACCCAGCATTTT. Residues: CASSYAGRSGGTQHF.